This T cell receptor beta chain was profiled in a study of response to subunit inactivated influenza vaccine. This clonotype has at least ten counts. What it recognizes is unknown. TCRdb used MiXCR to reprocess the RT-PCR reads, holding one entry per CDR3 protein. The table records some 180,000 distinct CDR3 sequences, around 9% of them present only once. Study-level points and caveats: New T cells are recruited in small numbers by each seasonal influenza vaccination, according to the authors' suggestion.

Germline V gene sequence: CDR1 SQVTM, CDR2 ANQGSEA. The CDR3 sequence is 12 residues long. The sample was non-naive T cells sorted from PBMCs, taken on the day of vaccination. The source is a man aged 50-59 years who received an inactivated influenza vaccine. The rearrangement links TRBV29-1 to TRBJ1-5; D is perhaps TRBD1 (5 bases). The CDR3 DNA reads TGCAGTGCAGGGTATAGCAATCAGCCCCAGCATTTT. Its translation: CSAGYSNQPQHF.